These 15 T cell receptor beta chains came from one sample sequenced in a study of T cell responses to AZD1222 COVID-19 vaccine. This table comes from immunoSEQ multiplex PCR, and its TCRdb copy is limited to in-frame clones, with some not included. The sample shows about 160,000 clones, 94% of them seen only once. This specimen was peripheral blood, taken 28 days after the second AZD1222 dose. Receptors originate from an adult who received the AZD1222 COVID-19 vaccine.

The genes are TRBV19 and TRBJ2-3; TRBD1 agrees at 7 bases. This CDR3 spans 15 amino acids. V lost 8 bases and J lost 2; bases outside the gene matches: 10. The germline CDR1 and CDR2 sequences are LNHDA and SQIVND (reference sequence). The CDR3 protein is CASCTLGQPTDTQYF. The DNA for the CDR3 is TGTGCCAGTTGCACGCTGGGACAGCCCACAGATACGCAGTATTTT.

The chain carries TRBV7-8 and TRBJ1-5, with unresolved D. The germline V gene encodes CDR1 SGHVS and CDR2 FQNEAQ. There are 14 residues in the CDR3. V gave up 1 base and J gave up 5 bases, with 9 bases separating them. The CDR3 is CASSLGRVDQPQHF. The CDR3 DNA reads TGTGCCAGCAGCTTAGGGAGGGTCGATCAGCCCCAGCATTTT.

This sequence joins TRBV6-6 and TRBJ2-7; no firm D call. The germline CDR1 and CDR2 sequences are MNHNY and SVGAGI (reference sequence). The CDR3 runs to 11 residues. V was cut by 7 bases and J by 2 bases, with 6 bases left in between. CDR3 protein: CASKDTYEQYF. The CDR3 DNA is TGTGCCAGCAAAGACACCTACGAGCAGTACTTC.

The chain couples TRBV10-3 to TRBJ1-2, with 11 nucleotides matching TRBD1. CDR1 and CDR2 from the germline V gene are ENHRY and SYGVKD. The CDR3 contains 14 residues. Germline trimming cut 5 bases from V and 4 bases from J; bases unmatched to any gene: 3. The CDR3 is CAISTGQGVYGYTF. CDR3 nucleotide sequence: TGTGCCATCAGTACGGGACAGGGGGTCTATGGCTACACCTTC.

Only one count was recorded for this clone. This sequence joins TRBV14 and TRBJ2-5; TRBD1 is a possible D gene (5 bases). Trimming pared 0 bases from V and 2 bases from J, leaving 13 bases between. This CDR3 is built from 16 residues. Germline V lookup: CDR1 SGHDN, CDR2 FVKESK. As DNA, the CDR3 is TGTGCCAGCAGCCAAGATAGGGGCATACGGCAAGAGACCCAGTACTTC. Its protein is CASSQDRGIRQETQYF.

DNA of the CDR3: TGTGCCAGCAGTGGGACCTTCTACAATGAGCAGTTCTTC. Its translation: CASSGTFYNEQFF. The chain employs TRBV2 and TRBJ2-1; D not resolved. V was clipped by 4 bases and J by 3 bases, with 7 bases between them. The CDR3 has 13 amino acids. CDR1 is SNHLY and CDR2 is FYNNEI in the germline V gene. Full variable domain (missing parts from reference TRBV2 and TRBJ2-1): EPEVTQTPSHQVTQMGQEVILRCVPISNHLYFYWYRQILGQKVEFLVSFYNNEISEKSEIFDDQFSVERPDGSNFTLKIRSTKLEDSAMYFCASSGTFYNEQFFGPGTRLTVL.

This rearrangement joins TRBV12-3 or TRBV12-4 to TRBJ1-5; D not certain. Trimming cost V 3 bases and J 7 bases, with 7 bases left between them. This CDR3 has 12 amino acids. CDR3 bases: TGTGCCAGCAGTTTCCCCCAACAGCCCCAGCATTTT. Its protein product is CASSFPQQPQHF.

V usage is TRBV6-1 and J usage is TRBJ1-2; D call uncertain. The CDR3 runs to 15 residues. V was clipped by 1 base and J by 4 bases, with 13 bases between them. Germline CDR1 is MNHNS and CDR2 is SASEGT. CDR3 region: CASSEGTQRLYGYTF. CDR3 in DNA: TGTGCCAGCAGTGAAGGAACCCAAAGGCTCTATGGCTACACCTTC.

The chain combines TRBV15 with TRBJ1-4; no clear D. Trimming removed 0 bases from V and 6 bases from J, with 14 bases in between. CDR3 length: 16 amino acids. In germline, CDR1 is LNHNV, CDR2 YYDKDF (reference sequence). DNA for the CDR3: TGTGCCACCAGCAGAGATTTTAATAGGGAGGATGAAAAACTGTTTTTT. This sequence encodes CATSRDFNREDEKLFF.

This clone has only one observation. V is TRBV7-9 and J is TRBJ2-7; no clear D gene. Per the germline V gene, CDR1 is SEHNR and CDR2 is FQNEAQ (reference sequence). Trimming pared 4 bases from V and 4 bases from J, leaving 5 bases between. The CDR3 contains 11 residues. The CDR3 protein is CASSSQYEQYF. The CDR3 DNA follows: TGTGCCAGCAGCTCCCAATACGAGCAGTACTTC.

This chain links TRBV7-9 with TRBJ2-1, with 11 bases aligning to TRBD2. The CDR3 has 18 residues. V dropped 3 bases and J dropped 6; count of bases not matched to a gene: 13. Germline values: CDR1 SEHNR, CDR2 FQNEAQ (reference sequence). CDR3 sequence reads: CASSLPPRLAGTANEQFF. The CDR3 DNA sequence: TGTGCCAGCAGCTTGCCCCCCCGACTAGCGGGAACGGCCAATGAGCAGTTCTTC.

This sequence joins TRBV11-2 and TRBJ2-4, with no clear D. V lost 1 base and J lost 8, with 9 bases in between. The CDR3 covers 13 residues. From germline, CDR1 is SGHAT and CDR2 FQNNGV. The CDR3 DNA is TGTGCCAGCAGCTTAGCACAGTGGGACATTCAGTACTTC. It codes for CASSLAQWDIQYF.

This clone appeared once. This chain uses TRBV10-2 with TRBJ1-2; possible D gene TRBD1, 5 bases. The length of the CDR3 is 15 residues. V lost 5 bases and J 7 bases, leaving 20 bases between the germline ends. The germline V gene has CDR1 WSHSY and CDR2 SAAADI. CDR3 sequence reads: CASSPWGWRGGGYTF. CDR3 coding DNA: TGCGCCAGCAGTCCGTGGGGTTGGAGGGGCGGTGGCTACACCTTC.

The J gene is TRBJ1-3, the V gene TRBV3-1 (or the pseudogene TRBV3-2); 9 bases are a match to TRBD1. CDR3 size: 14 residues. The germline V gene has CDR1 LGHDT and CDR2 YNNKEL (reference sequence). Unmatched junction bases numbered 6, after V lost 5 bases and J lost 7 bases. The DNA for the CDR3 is TGTGCCAGCAGCTCCGGGACAGGGTGGAACACCATATATTTT. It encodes CASSSGTGWNTIYF.

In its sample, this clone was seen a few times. The CDR3 nucleotides read TGTGCCAGCAGTTACTACGGACAGGGGAACACTGAAGCTTTCTTT. Protein sequence: CASSYYGQGNTEAFF. The chain couples TRBV6-2 or TRBV6-3 to TRBJ1-1; 8 positions agree with TRBD1. Germline V gives CDR1 MNHEY, CDR2 SVGEGT. The CDR3 consists of 15 residues. The trim removed 1 base at V and 1 base at J, leaving 2 bases unmatched.